The present T cell receptor (beta chain) was sequenced within a study of T cell clonotyping in hematopoietic cell transplantation. The J segment lost 6 bases and the V segment lost 9 bases, leaving 19 bases of the junction unmatched. The CDR3 covers 17 residues. CDR1 and CDR2 (germline): LNHDA, SQIVND (reference sequence). Regarding the study as a whole: After transplant, recipient diversity fell while pathologically expanded clonotypes grew through day 180. At the given depth, recipient repertoires were over 95% de novo clonotypes.

As for this clone: Its antigen is as yet unknown.

Produced via immunoSEQ multiplex PCR; TCRdb's table is partial and in-frame only. The sample yields fewer than 4,500 clones, just under 95% seen once. The TCR comes from a male patient in his seventies who had an allogeneic stem cell transplant from an unrelated donor, so T cells may come from the graft donor. Some clones in this sample may be carry-over from other donors' samples. The source material was peripheral blood mononuclear cells, sampled 30 days after allogeneic stem cell transplant. The chain has TRBV19 and TRBJ1-4; TRBD1 aligns across 7 bases. The CDR3 DNA reads as TGTGCCAGCCGTAGCCACCGGGACAGCGAATTGCATGAAAAACTGTTTTTT. This codes for CASRSHRDSELHEKLFF.